Following are 7 T cell receptor beta chains from one sample sequenced in a study of T-cell reconstitution after alpha-beta-depleted transplantation in children. Unique molecular identifiers were incorporated during preparation of the TCRbeta library. MiXCR, applied by TCRdb to the PCR reads, yields one record per CDR3 protein. The sample contains about 360,000 distinct CDR3 sequences, about 14% of which appear only once. Here the sequenced sample was PBMCs, taken from the stem cell graft. The receptors derive from a human donor who donated a stem cell graft to a child with Fanconi anemia.

This chain connects TRBV6-1 to TRBJ2-5; 10 bases map to TRBD2. This CDR3 comprises 15 residues. Germline V gene lookup returns CDR1 MNHNS and CDR2 SASEGT. V lost 7 bases and J lost 0; bases outside the gene matches: 5. CDR3 DNA sequence: TGTGCCAGCAAGAAGGGACTAGCGAACCAAGAGACCCAGTACTTC. It specifies CASKKGLANQETQYF.

In this sample, this clonotype turned up a few times. V and J are TRBV4-2 and TRBJ1-1; D ambiguous. Trimming took 1 base from V and 7 from J, leaving 10 bases between them. The CDR3 runs to 13 residues. Germline-derived CDR1 and CDR2 are LGHNA and YNFKEQ. The DNA for the CDR3 is TGTGCCAGCAGCCAAGGATCGCACCTTGAAGCTTTCTTT. Amino acid sequence: CASSQGSHLEAFF.

This sequence joins TRBV5-1 and TRBJ2-1; 13 nucleotides match TRBD2. V was pared by 7 bases and J by 8 bases, with 6 bases of the junction left unmatched. From germline, CDR1 is SGHRS and CDR2 YFSETQ. CDR3 length: 14 residues. CDR3 amino acids: CASSTSGGQYEQFF. In DNA, the CDR3 is TGCGCCAGCTCGACTAGCGGGGGGCAGTATGAGCAGTTCTTC.

This clonotype showed up many times. The chain recombines TRBV5-1 with TRBJ1-3, with D unresolved. Trimming shortened V by 3 bases and J by 8 bases, and 15 bases separated the two germline ends. CDR1 SGHRS and CDR2 YFSETQ come from the germline V gene. The CDR3 spans 14 residues. CDR3 sequence: CASSSQPIGDTIYF. CDR3 bases: TGCGCCAGCAGCTCACAGCCGATCGGGGACACCATATATTTT.

The genes are TRBV7-8 and TRBJ1-5; D is possibly TRBD1 (5 bases). The CDR3 contains 15 residues. Germline assignment: CDR1 SGHVS and CDR2 FQNEAQ. The V end lost 0 bases, the J end lost 7 bases, and 13 bases lay between the germline ends. The CDR3 DNA sequence: TGTGCCAGCAGCTTAGCTCGGGGCTCTGGGCAGCCCCAGCATTTT. Its protein product is CASSLARGSGQPQHF.

The rearrangement joins TRBV5-4 to TRBJ2-1; the match to TRBD1 covers 7 bases. CDR3 size: 13 residues. The ends lost 4 bases at V and 10 bases at J; junction bases unmatched: 8. CDR1 and CDR2 (germline): SGHNT, YYREEE (reference sequence). CDR3 sequence (DNA): TGTGCCAGCAGCCTGACGTGGGACAGAGAGCAGTTCTTC. The encoded protein is CASSLTWDREQFF.

This clonotype has just one count. This chain connects TRBV27 to TRBJ2-5; no definite D call. In germline, CDR1 is MNHEY, CDR2 SMNVEV (reference sequence). Trimming removed 2 bases from V and 8 bases from J, with 9 bases in between. There are 12 residues in the CDR3. The CDR3 sequence is CASSLPKGTQYF. CDR3 bases: TGTGCCAGCAGTTTACCGAAAGGAACCCAGTACTTC.